The sequence of this TCR beta chain was determined in a study of T cells after yellow fever vaccination. Background on the study: Researchers used SMART-Seq v4 Ultra Low Input to prepare fractions that had low cell numbers.

Template-switching 5'RACE yielded the TCR cDNA; a universal primer site and UMIs were added in the process. MiXCR was run by TCRdb on the 5' RACE reads, yielding one entry per CDR3 protein. The table shows approximately 610,000 distinct CDR3 sequences, with 17% occurring only once. This clonotype was obtained from a young man who received the YFV17D yellow fever vaccine. This specimen consisted of PBMCs, obtained 5 days after the first yellow fever vaccination.

This chain's CDR3 is CASSFRSGETQYF. The CDR3 region has the DNA TGTGCCAGCAGCTTTCGCAGTGGGGAGACCCAGTACTTC. The chain links TRBV5-6 to TRBJ2-5; no clear D. This CDR3 is 13 amino acids long. The germline V gene has CDR1 SGHDT and CDR2 YYEEEE. Trimming pared 2 bases from V and 5 bases from J, leaving 10 bases between.